This TCR beta chain was retrieved from a study of blood T cell repertoires in COVID-19 (dated by TCRdb to the early 2020s). Background for the entire study: The collaborator samples originated in the United States, Italy and Spain and spanned the acute and convalescent phases of COVID-19. HLA class I and class II types, where available, came from metadata supplied by the sample provider rather than from assay-based typing. Deeply sampled blood TCRbeta repertoires from subjects exposed to, actively infected with, or recovered from COVID-19 were included in the dataset. The sample metadata nearly always contained a de-identified subject ID, COVID-19 status, age in years and sex. The repertoires were released in a freely available public database meant as a resource for research on the immune response to SARS-CoV-2. The prospective study material was composed of cDNA or gDNA derived from T cells, B-cell-depleted T cells, or PBMCs. Samples came from the ongoing ImmuneRACE study (first 160 participants) plus 1,254 subjects from 6 global collaborators. The paper's findings and limits, for the study overall: The quantity of clinical and demographic metadata differed by source and by participant and was supplied without curation.

From the germline V gene, CDR1 is SNHLY and CDR2 is FYNNEI. The CDR3 runs 13 amino acids, cysteine and phenylalanine included. Only the CDR3 region is kept as DNA, spanning 39 bases read in frame from base 1. Turning to this clone: Its recognized antigen is unknown. An end of the junction does not agree with germline; a read error may underlie this.

Whole blood was collected in K2EDTA tubes by collaborating institutions according to the institutions' own protocols. Collaborator samples were shipped for TCRbeta analysis as frozen whole blood, isolated PBMCs, or DNA extracted from either sample type. The immunoSEQ Assay, a bias-controlled multiplex PCR, was used to amplify TCRbeta CDR3 regions from genomic DNA. As for the authors' bioinformatics: Nucleated cell counts per sample were estimated from amplification of reference gene primers within the assay. To quantify the absolute abundance of each unique TCRbeta CDR3 rearrangement, sequence reads were collapsed and filtered. For each sample, productive Simpson clonality was calculated as the square root of Simpson's diversity index over productive rearrangements. Not all clones reach the TCRdb copy of this immuneACCESS table, which keeps in-frame sequences only. Checked studies attribute under half of the gap to unresolved V genes and leave the rest unexplained. That table gives V, J and clone size, and the DNA gave D and trimming. The sample includes some 140,000 clones, with roughly 82% observed a single time. The ten top clones hold under 15% of the sample.

The rearrangement joined TRBV2 to TRBJ2-7; perhaps TRBD1 is the D gene, with 5 bases matching. This receptor was taken from a man older than 75 with acute or convalescent COVID-19. The sequenced sample was peripheral blood. The sequenced DNA: TGTGCCAGCAGTGAGGGTGACCGACAGAGCCCCCTCTTC. Translated, this gives CASSEGDRQSPLF.